The 26 T cell receptor beta chains below come from one sample, sequenced in a study of blood T cell repertoires in COVID-19. Measured with immunoSEQ multiplex PCR; TCRdb has only the in-frame clones, and not every one. The sample holds about 410,000 clones, about nine tenths seen once. Sequencing was done on a sample of PBMCs or T cells enriched from blood (not recorded which). The receptors were sampled from a man aged 18 to 30 who had recovered from COVID-19.

This clone has just one count. J is TRBJ2-2 and V is TRBV11-2, with D unresolved. Germline V gene lookup returns CDR1 SGHAT and CDR2 FQNNGV. Deletions cut 8 bases from V and 0 bases from J, with 16 bases between. This CDR3 is 16 amino acids long. The CDR3 reads CASSRRQRANTGELFF. In DNA form, the CDR3 reads TGTGCCAGCTCTAGGCGGCAACGCGCGAACACCGGGGAGCTGTTTTTT.

This chain links TRBV11-2 with TRBJ1-1, with a weak D call TRBD1 (6 bases). The germline CDR1 and CDR2 sequences are SGHAT and FQNNGV. This CDR3 has 17 amino acids. The V end lost 1 base, the J end lost 4 bases, and 19 bases lay between the germline ends. The CDR3 DNA follows: TGTGCCAGCAGCTTAGGAGTTCGGGCAGGGGAGGGCACTGAAGCTTTCTTT. Translation gives CASSLGVRAGEGTEAFF. Looking up the rest from reference TRBV11-2 and TRBJ1-1 gives the full variable domain: EAGVAQSPRYKIIEKRQSVAFWCNPISGHATLYWYQQILGQGPKLLIQFQNNGVVDDSQLPKDRFSAERLKGVDSTLKIQPAKLEDSAVYLCASSLGVRAGEGTEAFFGQGTRLTVV.

The chain carries TRBV19 and TRBJ2-1, with TRBD1 matching 8 bases. V gave up 6 bases and J gave up 4 bases; unmatched junction bases: 8. The CDR3 length is 15 residues. Germline-derived CDR1 and CDR2 are LNHDA and SQIVND (reference sequence). The CDR3: CASRQGQGSYNEQFF. The DNA for the CDR3 is TGTGCCAGTAGACAAGGACAGGGAAGTTACAATGAGCAGTTCTTC.

The V call is TRBV19, the J call TRBJ1-2; tentatively, D is TRBD1 (5 bases). Trimming stripped 6 bases from V and 3 bases from J, with 8 bases between. This CDR3 comprises 12 residues. Germline V CDR1 and CDR2: LNHDA, SQIVND (reference sequence). The CDR3 coding sequence is TGTGCCAGTAGAAGGGGTGACTATGGCTACACCTTC. Its protein product is CASRRGDYGYTF.

The chain uses TRBV2 and TRBJ1-5; possibly TRBD1 for D (6 bases). Looked up from germline, CDR1 is SNHLY and CDR2 is FYNNEI. Trimming shortened V by 7 bases and J by 4 bases, and 11 bases separated the two germline ends. The CDR3 is 13 amino acids. In nucleotides, the CDR3 is TGTGCCAGCAAGGTGCAGGGGAATCAGCCCCAGCATTTT. It codes for CASKVQGNQPQHF.

The chain recombines TRBV13 with TRBJ1-2; D might be TRBD1 (6 bases). This CDR3 has 13 residues. Germline V lookup: CDR1 PRHDT, CDR2 FYEKMQ (reference sequence). The germline V and J ends were trimmed by 5 bases and 7 bases, with 14 bases remaining between them. The DNA of the CDR3 is TGTGCCAGCAGCAATCAGGGGTCGGGTGGCTACACCTTC. Its protein is CASSNQGSGGYTF.

The chain links TRBV7-9 to TRBJ2-7, with D possibly being TRBD1 (5 bases). This CDR3 is 15 amino acids long. Germline values: CDR1 SEHNR, CDR2 FQNEAQ (reference sequence). The V and J ends lost 2 bases and 6 bases respectively, with 17 bases between them. CDR3 in amino acids: CASSLTDGAISEQYF. The DNA for the CDR3 is TGTGCCAGCAGCTTAACGGATGGGGCCATCTCCGAGCAGTACTTC.

This clone was observed once. This rearrangement joins TRBV29-1 to TRBJ1-4; the D is unclear. The germline V gene encodes CDR1 SQVTM and CDR2 ANQGSEA. V gave up 0 bases and J gave up 5 bases, with 7 bases separating them. The CDR3 consists of 13 residues. The CDR3 region has the DNA TGCAGCGTTGAAGACAGAGGGAATGAAAAACTGTTTTTT. Translated: CSVEDRGNEKLFF. The variable domain in full, with the rest retrieved from reference TRBV29-1 and TRBJ1-4, is SAVISQKPSRDICQRGTSLTIQCQVDSQVTMMFWYRQQPGQSLTLIATANQGSEATYESGFVIDKFPISRPNLTFSTLTVSNMSPEDSSIYLCSVEDRGNEKLFFGSGTQLSVL.

The CDR3 sequence: CASSLAGGTNEKLFF. The CDR3 region has the DNA TGCGCCAGCAGCTTGGCCGGGGGAACTAATGAAAAACTGTTTTTT. The genes are TRBV5-1 and TRBJ1-4; tentative D call: TRBD1 (5 bases). Per the germline V gene, CDR1 is SGHRS and CDR2 is YFSETQ. Trimming pared 0 bases from V and 1 base from J, leaving 7 bases between. This CDR3 contains 15 residues.

This rearrangement joins TRBV23-1 to TRBJ1-2, with D possibly TRBD1 on 5 matching bases. TRBV23-1 is recorded as an ORF, its role being uncertain. CDR3 length: 16 amino acids. With 8 bases removed from V and 5 bases from J, the gap between germline ends came to 24 bases. CDR3 loop: CASCMGRGVSRYGYTF. Here the CDR3 DNA reads TGCGCCAGCTGCATGGGACGGGGGGTCTCGAGATATGGCTACACCTTC.

The chain recombines TRBV19 with TRBJ1-6; 8 bases line up with TRBD1. Germline CDR1 LNHDA, CDR2 SQIVND (reference sequence). V was pared by 3 bases and J by 4 bases, with 5 bases of the junction left unmatched. The CDR3 loop spans 16 amino acids. CDR3 in DNA: TGTGCCAGTAGTATTGGACAGGGCACATATAATTCACCCCTCCACTTT. Amino acids: CASSIGQGTYNSPLHF.

This chain connects TRBV5-4 to TRBJ2-5; TRBD2 matches 13 bases. Germline loops: CDR1 SGHNT, CDR2 YYREEE (reference sequence). This CDR3 contains 16 residues. V shed 3 bases, J shed 2 bases, and the junction held 4 bases outside the gene matches. In nucleotides, the CDR3 is TGTGCCAGCAGCTCAAGACTAGCGGGGGGTCAAGAGACCCAGTACTTC. Residues: CASSSRLAGGQETQYF.

The chain couples TRBV2 to TRBJ2-7, with 11 nucleotides matching TRBD2. V lost 6 bases to trimming and J lost 3 bases; unmatched junction nucleotides: 4. The CDR3 is 14 amino acids. CDR1 and CDR2 (germline): SNHLY, FYNNEI. CDR3 nucleotide sequence: TGTGCCAGCAGCCTAGCGGGGGGATTCTACGAGCAGTACTTC. Translation gives CASSLAGGFYEQYF.

The chain uses TRBV2 and TRBJ2-7; weak D call: TRBD2 (6 bases). The CDR3 has 14 amino acids. Trimming shortened V by 5 bases and J by 7 bases, and 18 bases separated the two germline ends. Germline V gene sequence: CDR1 SNHLY, CDR2 FYNNEI. The CDR3 reads CASSTGTSSFEQYF. CDR3 DNA sequence: TGTGCCAGCAGTACCGGGACTTCTTCGTTTGAGCAGTACTTC.

The V gene is TRBV7-2, the J gene TRBJ1-1, with 7 nucleotides matching TRBD1. The germline CDR1 and CDR2 sequences are SGHTA and FQGNSA. V was clipped by 2 bases and J by 4 bases; unmatched bases: 4. This CDR3 has 14 residues. The CDR3: CASSLTGASTEAFF. The CDR3 DNA is TGTGCCAGCAGCTTAACAGGGGCGAGCACTGAAGCTTTCTTT.

The rearrangement uses TRBV10-3 and TRBJ1-2; 7 bases are a match to TRBD1. This CDR3 region has 13 residues. The trim removed 8 bases at V and 8 bases at J, leaving 11 bases unmatched. Germline V CDR1 and CDR2: ENHRY, SYGVKD. The CDR3 reads CAIPFTGERGYTF. The CDR3 region has the DNA TGTGCCATCCCCTTTACAGGGGAACGAGGCTACACCTTC.

The chain is built from TRBV6-2 or TRBV6-3 and TRBJ1-5; TRBD1 matches 7 bases. Per the germline V gene, CDR1 is MNHEY and CDR2 is SVGEGT. The CDR3 covers 14 residues. Trimming took 0 bases from V and 7 from J; bases not matched to a gene: 3. The CDR3 protein is CASSYSNRGQPQHF. For the CDR3, the DNA is TGTGCCAGCAGTTACTCTAACAGGGGCCAGCCCCAGCATTTT.

The J gene is TRBJ1-2, the V gene TRBV30; no reliable D call. This CDR3 has 16 residues. Germline-derived CDR1 and CDR2 are GTSNPN and SVGIG (reference sequence). Trimming shortened V by 2 bases and J by 6 bases, and 22 bases separated the two germline ends. This CDR3 is CAWSLTRRGVGNGYTF. CDR3 DNA sequence: TGTGCCTGGAGTCTGACTAGGCGGGGAGTGGGGAATGGCTACACCTTC.

CDR3 sequence (DNA): TGTGCCATCAGATCTTTGGGACAGGGGGCGTCCGAGCAGTACTTC. Encoded protein: CAIRSLGQGASEQYF. The chain carries TRBV10-3 and TRBJ2-7, with 12 positions matching TRBD1. Trimming took 6 bases from V and 6 from J; bases not matched to a gene: 9. Germline V gene sequence: CDR1 ENHRY, CDR2 SYGVKD. This CDR3 is 15 amino acids long.

The rearrangement uses TRBV6-5 and TRBJ1-2; 8 bases are a match to TRBD1. Germline CDR1 MNHEY, CDR2 SVGAGI. The CDR3 is 13 amino acids. V shed 6 bases and J 3 bases; nucleotides not matched to a gene: 3. Here the CDR3 reads CASSKGQDYGYTF. CDR3 DNA sequence: TGTGCCAGCAGCAAGGGACAGGACTATGGCTACACCTTC.

The count of this clone is one. The chain uses TRBV2 and TRBJ1-2; 7 bases fit TRBD1. This CDR3 has 15 amino acids. Germline loops: CDR1 SNHLY, CDR2 FYNNEI. V shed 5 bases, J shed 4 bases, and the junction held 10 bases outside the gene matches. The CDR3 is CASSYSSAGGYGYTF. The CDR3 region has the DNA TGTGCCAGCAGTTATTCGTCGGCAGGGGGCTATGGCTACACCTTC.

Turning to this clone: Other DNA sequences in the same sample also yield this CDR3. The chain joins TRBV3-1 (or the pseudogene TRBV3-2) to TRBJ1-1; D gene ambiguous. The germline gives CDR1 LGHDT, CDR2 YNNKEL (reference sequence). The V end lost 1 base, the J end lost 0 bases, and 6 bases lay between the germline ends. This CDR3 comprises 14 residues. The CDR3 nucleotides read TGTGCCAGCAGCCAAGGCCAGTTGAACACTGAAGCTTTCTTT. This translates into CASSQGQLNTEAFF.

This clone was detected once. CDR3 nucleotides: TGTGCCAGCAGTTTCTCCGGGACAGTAAACACTGAAGCTTTCTTT. Protein product: CASSFSGTVNTEAFF. The genes are TRBV28 and TRBJ1-1, with TRBD1 matching over 7 bases. The length of the CDR3 is 15 residues. V lost 3 bases and J lost 2; bases outside the gene matches: 6. Germline values: CDR1 MDHEN, CDR2 SYDVKM. Drawing the rest from reference TRBV28 and TRBJ1-1, the complete variable domain is DVKVTQSSRYLVKRTGEKVFLECVQDMDHENMFWYRQDPGLGLRLIYFSYDVKMKEKGDIPEGYSVSREKKERFSLILESASTNQTSMYLCASSFSGTVNTEAFFGQGTRLTVV.

V usage is TRBV6-6 and J usage is TRBJ2-3; TRBD2 aligns across 8 bases. The CDR3 has 16 amino acids. J was trimmed by 1 base and V by 2 bases; bases with no gene match: 5. Germline CDR1 is MNHNY and CDR2 is SVGAGI (reference sequence). The chain's CDR3 is CASSYPAGARTDTQYF. The CDR3 DNA follows: TGTGCCAGCAGTTACCCAGCGGGAGCGCGCACAGATACGCAGTATTTT.

The chain employs TRBV20-1 and TRBJ1-3; TRBD1 matches 7 bases. CDR1 and CDR2 (germline): DFQATT, SNEGSKA (reference sequence). V trimming: 3 bases; J trimming: 3 bases; junction bases outside the gene matches: 5. This CDR3 contains 14 residues. CDR3 sequence: CSASEGAVGNTIYF. CDR3 DNA sequence: TGCAGTGCTAGTGAGGGGGCAGTTGGAAACACCATATATTTT.

The chain has TRBV9 and TRBJ1-1, with 11 bases aligning to TRBD1. CDR1 SGDLS and CDR2 YYNGEE come from the germline V gene. V was clipped by 4 bases and J by 11 bases; unmatched bases: 10. CDR3 length: 14 amino acids. The CDR3 DNA reads TGTGCCAGCAGCCCGGGACAGGGGGGGGATGAGGCTTTCTTT. Its translation: CASSPGQGGDEAFF.